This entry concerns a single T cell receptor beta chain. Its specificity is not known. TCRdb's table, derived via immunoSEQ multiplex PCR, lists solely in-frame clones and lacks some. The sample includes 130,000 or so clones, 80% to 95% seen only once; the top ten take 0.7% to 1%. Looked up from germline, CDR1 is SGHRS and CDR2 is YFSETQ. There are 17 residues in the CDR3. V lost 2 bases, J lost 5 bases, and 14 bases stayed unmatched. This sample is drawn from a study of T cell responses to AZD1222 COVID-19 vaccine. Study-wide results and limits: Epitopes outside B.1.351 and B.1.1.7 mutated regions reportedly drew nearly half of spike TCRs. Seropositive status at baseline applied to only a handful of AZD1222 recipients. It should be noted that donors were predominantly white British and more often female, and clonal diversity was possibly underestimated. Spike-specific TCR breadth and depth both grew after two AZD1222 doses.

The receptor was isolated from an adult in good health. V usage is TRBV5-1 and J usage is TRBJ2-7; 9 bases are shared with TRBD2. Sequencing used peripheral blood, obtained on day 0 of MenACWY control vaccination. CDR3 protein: CASSLAFGRGGLDEQYF. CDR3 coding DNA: TGCGCCAGCAGCTTAGCTTTTGGGCGGGGGGGCCTAGACGAGCAGTACTTC.